This TCR beta chain emerged from a study of blood T cell repertoires in COVID-19. Study-wide background: Sources were T cells, B-cell-depleted T cells, or PBMCs; the material itself was cDNA or gDNA.

Sequenced by immunoSEQ multiplex PCR; TCRdb stores in-frame clones only, minus some. The sample holds fewer than 350,000 clones, 85% to 90% seen once. Sequencing was carried out using peripheral blood. The sequence came from a middle-aged man with acute or convalescent COVID-19.

For the CDR3, the DNA is TGTGCCAGCAGCTTAACGGGACAGGGGGCGAGGTCCTACGAGCAGTACTTC. Translating gives CASSLTGQGARSYEQYF. The rearrangement links TRBV7-9 to TRBJ2-7; 12 bases fit TRBD1. Trimming cost V 2 bases and J 1 base; bases outside gene matches: 6. Looked up from germline, CDR1 is SEHNR and CDR2 is FQNEAQ (reference sequence). CDR3 length: 17 residues.